This T cell receptor (beta chain) derives from a study of cytomegalovirus exposure and HLA in healthy donors. Findings and limits, study-wide: Most CMV-associated TCR beta chains were later found to appear HLA-restricted. The authors enumerated 150 to 200 TCR beta chains as linked to cytomegalovirus. Because they were indistinguishable, some V segments, including TRBV6-2 and TRBV6-3, were excluded.

Details on this clone: Its antigen is as yet unknown.

Germline V gene lookup returns CDR1 MDHEN and CDR2 SYDVKM. V dropped 6 bases and J dropped 5; count of bases not matched to a gene: 7. The CDR3 spans 14 residues. 60 Vbeta and 13 Jbeta primers were used in PCR. Generated by immunoSEQ multiplex PCR, the TCRdb table keeps only in-frame clones and is missing some. This sample yields 160,000 or so clones, of which roughly 80% are seen a single time; about 1.3% belongs to the top ten. The chain recombines TRBV28 with TRBJ1-1; 9 positions agree with TRBD1. Sequencing was carried out using PBMCs. The sequence was collected from a man aged 25-40 years in good health and CMV-seronegative. The CDR3 sequence is CASRSQGAWTEAFF. In DNA, the CDR3 is TGTGCCAGCAGGTCACAGGGGGCCTGGACTGAAGCTTTCTTT. The full variable domain, with the rest looked up from reference TRBV28 and TRBJ1-1, is DVKVTQSSRYLVKRTGEKVFLECVQDMDHENMFWYRQDPGLGLRLIYFSYDVKMKEKGDIPEGYSVSREKKERFSLILESASTNQTSMYLCASRSQGAWTEAFFGQGTRLTVV.